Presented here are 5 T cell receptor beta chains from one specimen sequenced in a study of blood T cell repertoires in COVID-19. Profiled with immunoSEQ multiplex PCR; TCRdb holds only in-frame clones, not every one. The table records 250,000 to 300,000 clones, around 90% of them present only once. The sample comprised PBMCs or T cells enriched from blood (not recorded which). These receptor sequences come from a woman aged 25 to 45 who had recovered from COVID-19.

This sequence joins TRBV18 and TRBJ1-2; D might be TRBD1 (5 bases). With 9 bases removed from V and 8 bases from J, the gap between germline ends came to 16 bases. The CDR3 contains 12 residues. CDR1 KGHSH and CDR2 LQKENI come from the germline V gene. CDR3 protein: CASQTEVGGYTF. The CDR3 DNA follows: TGTGCCAGTCAGACAGAAGTGGGCGGCTACACCTTC.

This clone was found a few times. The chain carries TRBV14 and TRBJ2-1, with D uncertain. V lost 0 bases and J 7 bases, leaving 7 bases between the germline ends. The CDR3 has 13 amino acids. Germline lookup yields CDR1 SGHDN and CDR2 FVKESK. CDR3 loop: CASSQDLWNEQFF. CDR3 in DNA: TGTGCCAGCAGCCAAGATCTATGGAATGAGCAGTTCTTC.

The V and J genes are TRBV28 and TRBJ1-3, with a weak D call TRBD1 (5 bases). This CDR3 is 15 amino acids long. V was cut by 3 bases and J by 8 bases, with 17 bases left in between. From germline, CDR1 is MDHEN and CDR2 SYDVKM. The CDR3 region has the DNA TGTGCCAGCAGTTTCAACACACCGGGGGGGGACACCATATATTTT. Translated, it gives CASSFNTPGGDTIYF.

DNA for the CDR3: TGTGCCAGTATACAGGGTGCGGGCAATCAGCCCCAGCATTTT. It specifies CASIQGAGNQPQHF. This sequence joins TRBV28 and TRBJ1-5; D perhaps matches TRBD1 (6 bases). Per the germline V gene, CDR1 is MDHEN and CDR2 is SYDVKM. The V gene lost 9 bases and the J gene lost 2 bases, with 14 bases spanning the gap. The CDR3 loop spans 14 amino acids. The variable domain in full, completed from reference TRBV28 and TRBJ1-5, reads DVKVTQSSRYLVKRTGEKVFLECVQDMDHENMFWYRQDPGLGLRLIYFSYDVKMKEKGDIPEGYSVSREKKERFSLILESASTNQTSMYLCASIQGAGNQPQHFGDGTRLSIL.

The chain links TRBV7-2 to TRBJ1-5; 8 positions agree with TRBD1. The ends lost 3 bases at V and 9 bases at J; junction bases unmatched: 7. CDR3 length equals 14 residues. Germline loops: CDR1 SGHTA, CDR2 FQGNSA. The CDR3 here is CASSFDRGTLPQHF. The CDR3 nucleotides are TGTGCCAGCAGCTTTGACAGGGGAACCCTGCCCCAGCATTTT. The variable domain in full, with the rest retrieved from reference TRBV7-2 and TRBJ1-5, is GAGVSQSPSNKVTEKGKDVELRCDPISGHTALYWYRQSLGQGLEFLIYFQGNSAPDKSGLPSDRFSAERTGGSVSTLTIQRTQQEDSAVYLCASSFDRGTLPQHFGDGTRLSIL.